The 25 T cell receptor beta chains reported below all come from one sample, sequenced in a study of CD8+ T cells in alopecia areata. The sequencing template was cDNA reverse transcribed from extracted RNA. The assay was immunoSEQ multiplex PCR, and TCRdb's table has in-frame clones only and misses some. Of 90,000 to 130,000 clones listed, 45% to 60% were seen once; the top ten hold over 20%. The sequenced sample was NKG2D-low CD8+ T cells sorted from blood. All receptors derive from a human donor with alopecia areata.

This chain's CDR3 is CASSLGQRGWDTEAFF. As DNA, the CDR3 is TGTGCCAGCAGTTTAGGTCAACGGGGTTGGGACACTGAAGCTTTCTTT. The chain recombines TRBV28 with TRBJ1-1; D unclear. Trimming stripped 2 bases from V and 3 bases from J, with 16 bases between. The germline CDR1 and CDR2 sequences are MDHEN and SYDVKM. CDR3 length: 16 residues.

CDR3 sequence (DNA): TGCGCCAGCAGCCAAGATCGAACTCGAGTCCACGAGCAGTACTTC. It specifies CASSQDRTRVHEQYF. This chain uses TRBV4-1 with TRBJ2-7; unclear D gene. With 0 bases removed from V and 5 bases from J, the gap between germline ends came to 14 bases. The CDR3 covers 15 residues. The germline V gene has CDR1 MGHRA and CDR2 YSYEKL.

The rearrangement links TRBV7-9 to TRBJ1-2, with D possibly matching TRBD1 (6 bases). Germline CDR1 and CDR2: SEHNR and FQNEAQ (reference sequence). Between the trimmed V and J ends, which lost 4 bases and 4 bases, there was a span of 22 bases. The CDR3 runs 17 residues. CDR3 nucleotide sequence: TGTGCCAGCAGCTCGAATTCCGGGACACGGGTCGTCTATGGCTACACCTTC. It encodes CASSSNSGTRVVYGYTF. Based on the CDR3 plus reference TRBV7-9 and TRBJ1-2, the full variable domain is DTGVSQNPRHKITKRGQNVTFRCDPISEHNRLYWYRQTLGQGPEFLTYFQNEAQLEKSRLLSDRFSAERPKGSFSTLEIQRTEQGDSAMYLCASSSNSGTRVVYGYTFGSGTRLTVV.

This clone has a handful of counts. The CDR3 nucleotides are TGTGCCAGTAGTATATCACGCAGGGATGAAAAACTGTTTTTT. It encodes CASSISRRDEKLFF. The chain recombines TRBV19 with TRBJ1-4; D is possibly TRBD1 (5 bases). The germline V gene has CDR1 LNHDA and CDR2 SQIVND (reference sequence). This CDR3 is 14 amino acids long. V was trimmed by 2 bases and J by 6 bases, leaving 10 bases between them.

The V call is TRBV18, the J call TRBJ1-2; D uncertain. The CDR3 is 13 amino acids. Between the trimmed V and J ends, which lost 4 bases and 2 bases, there was a span of 8 bases. Germline V gene sequence: CDR1 KGHSH, CDR2 LQKENI. The CDR3 DNA follows: TGTGCCAGCTCACAGGAGGGCAACTATGGCTACACCTTC. It specifies CASSQEGNYGYTF.

This clone was detected a few times. The rearrangement joins TRBV28 to TRBJ1-1, with D possibly matching TRBD1 (6 bases). Trimming left V 5 bases short and J 0 bases short, with 10 bases between. This CDR3 is built from 14 residues. Germline V lookup: CDR1 MDHEN, CDR2 SYDVKM. The CDR3 DNA reads TGTGCCAGCAGTGAGACAGGTATGAACACTGAAGCTTTCTTT. The encoded protein is CASSETGMNTEAFF.

The chain employs TRBV19 and TRBJ2-1, with 11 bases that match TRBD2. The CDR3 is made up of 15 amino acids. V trimming: 6 bases; J trimming: 3 bases; junction bases outside the gene matches: 4. CDR1 and CDR2 from the germline V gene are LNHDA and SQIVND (reference sequence). In DNA form, the CDR3 reads TGTGCCAGTAGCCCGGGACTAGCGGACTACAATGAGCAGTTCTTC. This translates into CASSPGLADYNEQFF.

The V gene is TRBV5-1, the J gene TRBJ2-7; 8 bases are a match to TRBD1. CDR1 is SGHRS, CDR2 YFSETQ, per germline. CDR3 length: 15 amino acids. J was trimmed by 1 base and V by 4 bases; bases with no gene match: 7. CDR3 in DNA: TGCGCCAGCAGCCCCGGACAGGGACGGTCCTACGAGCAGTACTTC. Protein product: CASSPGQGRSYEQYF.

The rearrangement joins TRBV28 to TRBJ1-5, with TRBD1 as a possible D gene (5 bases). Germline V gene sequence: CDR1 MDHEN, CDR2 SYDVKM. The V and J ends lost 6 bases and 5 bases respectively, with 11 bases between them. There are 13 residues in the CDR3. The CDR3 loop is CASRELGDQPQHF. CDR3 nucleotides: TGTGCCAGCAGGGAGTTGGGGGATCAGCCCCAGCATTTT.

This clone was counted a few times. The chain employs TRBV9 and TRBJ2-2; TRBD2 is a possible D gene (5 bases). The V end was cut by 5 bases, the J end by 7 bases, with 21 bases between. Germline assignment: CDR1 SGDLS and CDR2 YYNGEE. The CDR3 spans 16 residues. CDR3 amino acids: CASSPPTTGLRGELFF. CDR3 bases: TGTGCCAGCAGTCCACCGACCACGGGATTACGCGGGGAGCTGTTTTTT.

This clone has just a few counts. The chain employs TRBV29-1 and TRBJ1-1; D is ambiguous. Germline CDR1 is SQVTM and CDR2 is ANQGSEA. The CDR3 contains 13 residues. V was shortened by 3 bases and J by 6 bases, with 14 bases between the two germline ends. The CDR3 DNA is TGCAGCGTTGATACCCCGGAAGCGGCTGAAGCTTTCTTT. Translating gives CSVDTPEAAEAFF.

The chain is built from TRBV27 and TRBJ2-7, with D tentatively TRBD2 (6 bases). V was pared by 5 bases and J by 2 bases, with 13 bases between. Germline V gene lookup returns CDR1 MNHEY and CDR2 SMNVEV (reference sequence). The CDR3 covers 14 residues. The CDR3, as DNA: TGTGCCAGCAGTCCCGGGACTCACCCCTACGAGCAGTACTTC. Protein product: CASSPGTHPYEQYF.

A few counts support this clone. This chain connects TRBV29-1 to TRBJ2-1, with D tentatively TRBD1 (6 bases). V lost 3 bases to trimming and J lost 5 bases, with 14 bases between them. The CDR3 extends over 14 amino acids. The germline CDR1 and CDR2 sequences are SQVTM and ANQGSEA. As DNA, the CDR3 is TGCAGCGTTGATCCCCAGGGGTCGGACAATGAGCAGTTCTTC. Protein product: CSVDPQGSDNEQFF.

This clone was seen a few times. The chain links TRBV23-1 to TRBJ1-1; D perhaps matches TRBD1 (6 bases). TRBV23-1 is flagged as an ORF with uncertain function. CDR3 length: 14 residues. Trimming cost V 3 bases and J 1 base, with 9 bases left between them. Here the CDR3 DNA reads TGCGCCAGCAGTCAGCCAGGGGCGAACACTGAAGCTTTCTTT. This translates into CASSQPGANTEAFF.

The chain joins TRBV27 to TRBJ2-1; D may match TRBD1 or TRBD2 (6 bases each). Trimming stripped 1 base from V and 3 bases from J, with 16 bases between. The CDR3 is 17 residues long. CDR1 is MNHEY and CDR2 is SMNVEV in the germline V gene (reference sequence). The CDR3 region is CASSLYPPQGGYNEQFF. The CDR3 DNA follows: TGTGCCAGCAGTTTATACCCCCCACAGGGAGGCTACAATGAGCAGTTCTTC.

The rearrangement uses TRBV29-1 and TRBJ2-3; the D gene is possibly TRBD2 (6 bases). This CDR3 is 13 amino acids long. Germline V gives CDR1 SQVTM, CDR2 ANQGSEA. V gave up 6 bases and J gave up 6 bases, with 16 bases separating them. In DNA, the CDR3 is TGCAGCGTATCGGGACTGCAGATGGATACGCAGTATTTT. The encoded protein is CSVSGLQMDTQYF.

The genes are TRBV5-4 and TRBJ2-5; D is unclear. The CDR3 has 12 residues. Germline V gene data show CDR1 as SGHNT and CDR2 as YYREEE (reference sequence). Between the trimmed V and J ends, which lost 1 base and 2 bases, there was a span of 3 bases. The CDR3 here is CASSLSQETQYF. CDR3 bases: TGTGCCAGCAGCTTGTCTCAAGAGACCCAGTACTTC. Filled out from reference TRBV5-4 and TRBJ2-5, the complete variable domain reads ETGVTQSPTHLIKTRGQQVTLRCSSQSGHNTVSWYQQALGQGPQFIFQYYREEENGRGNFPPRFSGLQFPNYSSELNVNALELDDSALYLCASSLSQETQYFGPGTRLLVL.

The chain carries TRBV6-4 and TRBJ2-1; possibly TRBD2 for D (5 bases). The V and J ends lost 3 bases and 7 bases respectively, with 10 bases between them. CDR1 and CDR2 (germline): MRHNA, SNTAGT. The CDR3 runs to 13 residues. The CDR3 nucleotides are TGTGCCAGCAGTGAAGGACTCATTAATGAGCAGTTCTTC. It translates to CASSEGLINEQFF.

This sequence joins TRBV11-2 and TRBJ2-3; the D is unclear. With 2 bases removed from V and 6 bases from J, the gap between germline ends came to 6 bases. The CDR3 is 12 residues long. Germline V gives CDR1 SGHAT, CDR2 FQNNGV. The DNA of the CDR3 is TGTGCCAGCAGCTTATTGGGGGATACGCAGTATTTT. Translation gives CASSLLGDTQYF.

This chain links TRBV7-9 with TRBJ2-1, with TRBD2 matching 10 bases. The germline V gene has CDR1 SEHNR and CDR2 FQNEAQ (reference sequence). The CDR3 has 18 amino acids. V lost 4 bases to trimming and J lost 4 bases; unmatched junction nucleotides: 13. The chain's CDR3 is CASSSGAVGTSEYNEQFF. DNA for the CDR3: TGTGCCAGCAGCTCCGGCGCCGTTGGGACTAGCGAGTACAATGAGCAGTTCTTC. The entire variable domain, with the rest obtained from reference TRBV7-9 and TRBJ2-1, is as follows: DTGVSQNPRHKITKRGQNVTFRCDPISEHNRLYWYRQTLGQGPEFLTYFQNEAQLEKSRLLSDRFSAERPKGSFSTLEIQRTEQGDSAMYLCASSSGAVGTSEYNEQFFGPGTRLTVL.

The rearrangement joins TRBV27 to TRBJ2-3; the D is unclear. The germline V gene encodes CDR1 MNHEY and CDR2 SMNVEV (reference sequence). V was pared by 10 bases and J by 4 bases, with 12 bases between. The CDR3 runs to 12 residues. The DNA for the CDR3 is TGTGCCACTGGGAAGGATCCAGATACGCAGTATTTT. Amino acid sequence: CATGKDPDTQYF.

The J gene is TRBJ1-1, the V gene TRBV28; the D gene is possibly TRBD1 (6 bases). V lost 5 bases and J 4 bases, leaving 11 bases between the germline ends. CDR1 and CDR2 from the germline V gene are MDHEN and SYDVKM. The CDR3 length is 13 residues. CDR3 in DNA: TGTGCCAGCAGTGAGGGGGGAGGCACTGAAGCTTTCTTT. Protein: CASSEGGGTEAFF. The whole variable domain, filled in from reference TRBV28 and TRBJ1-1, reads DVKVTQSSRYLVKRTGEKVFLECVQDMDHENMFWYRQDPGLGLRLIYFSYDVKMKEKGDIPEGYSVSREKKERFSLILESASTNQTSMYLCASSEGGGTEAFFGQGTRLTVV.

This clone was picked up one time. The V call is TRBV6-5, the J call TRBJ2-7; either TRBD1 or TRBD2 may fit D (6 bases each). Germline lookup yields CDR1 MNHEY and CDR2 SVGAGI. There are 12 residues in the CDR3. The CDR3 nucleotides are TGTGCGGTGAAGGGGGGAACCTACGAGCAGTACTTC. This gives the protein CAVKGGTYEQYF.

This clone was recorded only once. This may arise from a read error, as a much more abundant clone is one base away. The chain combines TRBV2 with TRBJ2-1; 13 bases fit TRBD2. Per the germline V gene, CDR1 is SNHLY and CDR2 is FYNNEI. V dropped 6 bases and J dropped 4; count of bases not matched to a gene: 0. This CDR3 is 14 amino acids long. This CDR3 reads CASRGLAGYNEQFF. In nucleotides, the CDR3 is TGTGCCAGCAGGGGACTAGCGGGGTACAATGAGCAGTTCTTC.

A few counts support this clone. The CDR3 here is CASSSHRGPYEQYF. CDR3 DNA: TGTGCCAGCAGCTCCCACAGGGGGCCCTACGAGCAGTACTTC. V usage is TRBV7-8 and J usage is TRBJ2-7; 9 nucleotides agree with TRBD1. CDR3 length: 14 residues. The J segment lost 2 bases and the V segment lost 4 bases, leaving 3 bases of the junction unmatched. The germline gives CDR1 SGHVS, CDR2 FQNEAQ.